This paragraph reports one T cell receptor beta chain. What this receptor recognizes is not known. No much larger clone is present one base from it, and per-base qualities are unavailable. Trimming removed 7 bases from V and 5 bases from J; the gene matches leave 10 bases unexplained. Reading the germline V gene (reference sequence) gives CDR1 LNHDA and CDR2 SQIVND. The CDR3 measures 16 amino acids from cysteine to phenylalanine. Only CDR3 DNA remains: 48 bases, in frame from the first base. This record comes from a study of shared clonotypes between healthy human individuals (dated by TCRdb to 2018 to 2021). Describing the broader study: The cohort comprised a couple of women and a few men aged 18 to 49 years. For each donor, CD4 naive and CD4 memory were each given three plates, CD8 naive was given two plates, and CD8 memory was given one plate. To estimate repertoire size and how much clonotype sharing occurs between individuals, the study deeply sequenced the blood TCR repertoires of several healthy adults. Different laboratories and diverse techniques were used to prepare libraries and sequence TCR repertoires, to increase sequencing depth and limit assay-specific biases. Each donor's leukapheresis produced roughly between roughly 0.85 and 10 billion PBMCs. The study at large found these results: Compared with non-shared clonotypes, clonotypes shared by all four sorted-subset donors had higher generation probabilities. Sampling was restricted to blood, and TCR repertoires in tissue are likely to differ from TCR repertoires in blood. Naive subsets generally had larger estimated clonotype richness than memory subsets did. When a few donors were compared, the shared fraction of clonotypes was about 5% for naive CD4, roughly 3.3% for naive CD8, 2% to 2.5% for memory CD4, and 0.35% to 0.5% for memory CD8. Pairwise subsampling indicated that sequencing depth was expected to affect the degree of clonotype sharing among donors. Because the study included a small number of donors, the genetic and exposure-history diversity represented was limited. Rarefaction of sorted-subset datasets indicated incomplete sequencing despite the large sequencing depth.

TCR CDR3 regions were amplified from genomic DNA by multiplex PCR using the deep immunoSEQ assay. Genomic DNA extracted from each cell subset was distributed evenly over all wells of several immunoSEQ 96-well plates, and each plate served as one replicate. Each replicate PCR for sorted subsets received about 180 ng genomic DNA, equal to about 30,000 T cell genomes. Purified libraries were measured with a Qubit 3.0 fluorometer, size-checked on a Bioanalyzer 2100, and measured again with the KAPA Library Quantification kit. Each immunoSEQ 96-well plate was sequenced on its own single-read 150-cycle Illumina NextSeq 550 flow cell. As for the original processing: The immunoSEQ output contained only junctional sequences without quality scores, so filtering could not match that applied to full-length reads. To assign V/J genes and CDR3, sequences were annotated using PyIR, a Python wrapper for IgBLAST v1.9, with IMGT germline references. Any read was removed if the V/J assignment was weak (E-value above 1e-6), the CDR3 was missing, or the read contained stop codons, out-of-frame junctions, or ambiguous translated residues. V3J clonotypes were defined as sequences sharing the same inferred V gene, J gene, and CDR3 amino acid sequence. Percentage overlap between repertoires was computed as shared unique clonotypes divided by the size of the smaller repertoire. Richness of each repertoire was evaluated using RTK rarefaction, the Chao1 estimator, and Recon v2.1 estimates of unobserved clonotypes. For all TCRbeta clonotypes obtained by the gDNA method from a few donors, generation probabilities were computed with OLGA. TCRdb took over this immuneACCESS table, retaining in-frame rearrangements with V and J assigned. Such tables are incomplete; in checked studies, under half of the missing clones stem from an unresolved V gene, and the remainder is unexplained. V and J calls and clone size are given by that table; D and trimming were obtained from the DNA. Within this sample are approximately 2.3 million clones, with about 92% of them counted one time only. The top ten hold approximately 0.4% of the sample.

The donors were healthy, HIV-negative adults who had no recently reported acute infections or vaccinations. Every donor was a Caucasian adult living in Nashville, Tennessee, USA. CD4+ T cells were enriched by magnetic negative selection; naive cells were then positively selected on CD45RA, and the negative fraction formed the memory subset. Blood was collected by leukapheresis, and PBMCs were isolated by Ficoll-Histopaque density gradient centrifugation and then cryopreserved in liquid nitrogen vapor phase. Analytical flow cytometry was used to check the purity and quantity of each magnetically sorted T cell population. From each sorted fraction, genomic DNA was isolated and quantified by UV absorbance on a Nanodrop 2000c.

The TCR comes from a man aged 18 to 30 in good health. Some clones in this sample may be carry-over from other donors' samples. The sample was naive CD4+ T cells from PBMCs. The cell subset or site label corresponds to: CD45RA+ positively selected. The chain is assembled from TRBV19 and TRBJ2-1; TRBD1 fits 11 bases in the junction. DNA sequence: TGTGCCAGTACCAATAGACGGGACAGGGGGGACAATGAGCAGTTCTTC. It encodes CASTNRRDRGDNEQFF.